This is a list of T cell receptor beta chains from one sample in a study of blood T cell repertoires in COVID-19. The assay was immunoSEQ multiplex PCR, and TCRdb's table has in-frame clones only and misses some. The table shows 170,000 or so clones, with roughly 86% occurring only once. Sequences were obtained from peripheral blood. The source of these receptors is a man aged 60 to 75 with COVID-19, enrolled during active disease. The CDR3 runs from the conserved cysteine through the conserved F or W.

>TRBV2
CASRGNGAGTYEQYF
>TRBV6-5
CASRAPGGAGTEAFF
>TRBV19
CASSSDRNPSNTEAFF
>TRBV6-5
CASSYDRPGDSPLHF
>TRBV19
CASSSTVNTEAFF
>TRBV9
CASSASPGTGGAYNSPLHF
>TRBV4-2
CASSQDPGGEGLETQYF
>TRBV4-1
CASSQDVSSGNTIYF
>TRBV5-6
CASSSDSRTGNTIYF
>TRBV19
CASNRRTEAPNTEAFF
>TRBV19
CASSPQVATNEKLFF
>TRBV28
CASGYGQGNYGYTF
>TRBV6-5
CASSYARTSPGELFF
>TRBV5-1
CASSPRSLAGAPDTQYF
>TRBV28
CASSFLGQLYREAFF
>TRBV14
CASSQVQRELTGELFF
>TRBV20-1
CSASIMNYGYTF
>TRBV24-1
CATSDQEGGNEQFF
>TRBV7-2
CASSLSHGTAYGYTF
>TRBV7-9
CASSLRTAGQGAGEQFF
>TRBV18
CASSPQGADYEQYF
>TRBV6-5
CASLIQGVGEKLFF
>TRBV19
CASSRTGVRLETQYF
>TRBV19
CASTWGAGEGEQFF
>TRBV28
CASSLEDRGAFF
>TRBV5-1
CASSFTGQGGGNTIYF
>TRBV24-1
CATSDNLNRQGAYNEQFF
>TRBV6-6
CASSPRNRAGGYF
>TRBV29-1
CSAEGPRSDTQYF
>TRBV27
CASSLGPGLEKLFF
>TRBV7-3
CASSARQTANTGELFF
>TRBV6-5
CATQGNRNTEAFF
>TRBV19
CASSPHSPDRAGGYTF
>TRBV7-9
CASSFEGRTDTQYF
>TRBV7-2
CASSSVGGRLNTEAFF
>TRBV7-2
CASSFSGTSGYEQYF
>TRBV3-1/TRBV3-2
CASSQSSGPYEQYF
>TRBV28
CASSLLTATTLTSF
>TRBV25-1
CASSESRAENIQYF
>TRBV7-2
CASSPGQIYGYTF
>TRBV7-9
CASSPRQGTTNEKLFF
>TRBV10-3
CAISEPRAASYNEQFF
>TRBV2
CASSEAGRGPKLFF
>TRBV19
CASSKRQGGLYTEAFF
>TRBV19
CASGDRLNQPQHF
>TRBV24-1
CATSDSLGWGESQETQYF
>TRBV28
CASSLMLPGRQNTGELFF
>TRBV5-1
CASRRQTSSYEQYF
>TRBV28
CASLVSPGTENTEAFF
>TRBV10-3
CAISESQVNNEQFF
>TRBV6-2/TRBV6-3
CASSYAGDGRMNTEAFF